The 17 T cell receptor beta chains listed next were all sequenced from one sample in a study of OX40 agonist ivuxolimab in advanced cancers. The library was prepared using the immunoSEQ multiplex PCR assay. TCRdb's version of the immuneACCESS table is confined to in-frame rearrangements and falls short of the full clone set. An unresolved V gene accounts for under half of the shortfall where checked; the remainder is of unknown origin. The sample table contains 40,000 to 55,000 clones; only one count was recorded for around 93% of them. Almost 25% of the sample rests with the top ten. The specimen was CD4+ or CD8+ T cells sorted from blood, collected in a trial of the OX40 agonist ivuxolimab. The receptors here all came from an adult with an advanced solid tumor such as melanoma, head and neck, liver or kidney cancer.

The rearrangement uses TRBV28 and TRBJ1-5; TRBD1 aligns across 9 bases. Trimming removed 5 bases from V and 4 bases from J; junction bases left unmatched: 6. This CDR3 spans 15 amino acids. CDR1 and CDR2 from the germline V gene are MDHEN and SYDVKM. The CDR3 loop reads CASSPWDRENQPQHF. CDR3 DNA sequence: TGTGCCAGCAGTCCCTGGGACAGGGAGAATCAGCCCCAGCATTTT.

V gene TRBV4-1 combines with J gene TRBJ1-1; the D is unclear. Germline CDR1 is MGHRA and CDR2 is YSYEKL. The CDR3 length is 13 residues. Trimming took 0 bases from V and 2 from J, leaving 4 bases between them. CDR3 DNA sequence: TGCGCCAGCAGCCAAGAGGTCAACACTGAAGCTTTCTTT. Amino acids: CASSQEVNTEAFF.

The chain couples TRBV18 to TRBJ2-6; the D gene is possibly TRBD2 (5 bases). The CDR3 runs 19 residues. V lost 5 bases and J lost 0, with 20 bases in between. The V gene's germline CDR1 is KGHSH and CDR2 LQKENI. In DNA, the CDR3 is TGTGCCAGCTCAGTCCCTTTCGCGGGTTCCAGCTCTGGGGCCAACGTCCTGACTTTC. Its protein is CASSVPFAGSSSGANVLTF.

The chain employs TRBV7-9 and TRBJ2-7, with 11 bases identical to TRBD1. CDR3 length: 16 residues. Germline loops: CDR1 SEHNR, CDR2 FQNEAQ (reference sequence). V shed 5 bases and J 4 bases; nucleotides not matched to a gene: 10. CDR3 in DNA: TGTGCCAGCAGCCTCTTAGGACAGGGGGCAAAGTACGAGCAGTACTTC. This translates into CASSLLGQGAKYEQYF.

J is TRBJ2-1 and V is TRBV30; 10 bases match TRBD1. CDR1 and CDR2 from the germline V gene are GTSNPN and SVGIG (reference sequence). This CDR3 spans 14 amino acids. J was trimmed by 3 bases and V by 8 bases; bases with no gene match: 7. The CDR3 nucleotides are TGTGCCCAAATGACAGGGGGCATCTACAATGAGCAGTTCTTC. The encoded protein is CAQMTGGIYNEQFF. Based on the CDR3 plus reference TRBV30 and TRBJ2-1, the full variable domain is SQTIHQWPATLVQPVGSPLSLECTVEGTSNPNLYWYRQAAGRGLQLLFYSVGIGQISSEVPQNLSASRPQDRQFILSSKKLLLSDSGFYLCAQMTGGIYNEQFFGPGTRLTVL.

The chain links TRBV11-2 to TRBJ2-7, with 10 nucleotides matching TRBD2. The germline gives CDR1 SGHAT, CDR2 FQNNGV. The CDR3 totals 15 residues. Trimming removed 6 bases from V and 0 bases from J; junction bases left unmatched: 5. CDR3 loop: CASRPGLAASYEQYF. CDR3 nucleotides: TGTGCCAGCAGACCCGGACTAGCGGCCTCCTACGAGCAGTACTTC.

The gene calls are TRBV27 and TRBJ2-1; 9 bases line up with TRBD2. The V gene's germline CDR1 is MNHEY and CDR2 SMNVEV (reference sequence). This CDR3 spans 12 amino acids. The CDR3 bases are TGTGGCGTCCTAGCGGGGTACAATGAGCAGTTCTTC. As protein: CGVLAGYNEQFF.

The chain uses TRBV7-8 and TRBJ2-2, with D maybe TRBD1 (6 bases). The V end lost 1 base, the J end lost 4 bases, and 13 bases lay between the germline ends. Germline lookup yields CDR1 SGHVS and CDR2 FQNEAQ. This CDR3 is built from 16 residues. CDR3 in amino acids: CASSLEPGVATGELFF. The CDR3, as DNA: TGTGCCAGCAGCTTAGAGCCAGGGGTCGCCACCGGGGAGCTGTTTTTT.

The chain couples TRBV7-6 to TRBJ2-1, with a tentative D call TRBD2 (7 bases). Between the trimmed V and J ends, which lost 1 base and 5 bases, there was a span of 12 bases. Germline lookup yields CDR1 SGHVS and CDR2 FNYEAQ. The CDR3 contains 15 residues. CDR3 loop: CASSLGGGEDNEQFF. In DNA, the CDR3 is TGTGCCAGCAGCTTAGGAGGGGGGGAGGACAATGAGCAGTTCTTC.

The chain recombines TRBV4-1 with TRBJ2-1; perhaps D is TRBD1 or TRBD2 (5 bases each). The germline CDR1 and CDR2 sequences are MGHRA and YSYEKL. The length of the CDR3 is 15 residues. V was pared by 3 bases and J by 8 bases, with 17 bases between. The CDR3 is CASSHTRGNSDEQFF. As DNA, the CDR3 is TGCGCCAGCAGCCATACGAGGGGCAATTCCGATGAGCAGTTCTTC.

The V gene is TRBV19, the J gene TRBJ2-7, with TRBD1 identical over 8 bases. The CDR3 is 14 amino acids. CDR1 and CDR2 from the germline V gene are LNHDA and SQIVND (reference sequence). V lost 3 bases, J lost 5 bases, and 6 bases stayed unmatched. The CDR3 reads CASSIFRGHDEQYF. The DNA for the CDR3 is TGTGCCAGTAGTATCTTCAGGGGGCACGACGAGCAGTACTTC.

The chain couples TRBV10-1 to TRBJ2-1; 16 nucleotides align to TRBD2. Trimming took 2 bases from V and 7 from J; bases not matched to a gene: 8. This CDR3 comprises 18 residues. Per germline, CDR1 WNHNN and CDR2 SYGVQD (reference sequence). Here the CDR3 DNA reads TGCGCCAGCAGTGAGATCCTGGGACTAGCGGGAGGGGATAATGAGCAGTTCTTC. Encoded protein: CASSEILGLAGGDNEQFF.

V gene TRBV5-6 combines with J gene TRBJ2-7; 9 positions match TRBD1. The CDR3 loop spans 14 amino acids. Germline V gene lookup returns CDR1 SGHDT and CDR2 YYEEEE. The V gene end was trimmed by 0 bases and the J gene end by 7 bases; junction bases not matched to a gene: 5. As DNA, the CDR3 is TGTGCCAGCAGCTTGGGGACAGGGGTGTTGGAGCAGTACTTC. Translating gives CASSLGTGVLEQYF.

The chain carries TRBV11-2 and TRBJ2-7; a possible D gene is TRBD2 (5 bases). This CDR3 has 14 amino acids. V shed 1 base and J shed 6 bases, with 13 bases lying between them. Germline values: CDR1 SGHAT, CDR2 FQNNGV. CDR3 in amino acids: CASSLGPLSGEQYF. In nucleotides, the CDR3 is TGTGCCAGCAGCTTAGGGCCTCTAAGCGGCGAGCAGTACTTC.

The V call is TRBV12-5, the J call TRBJ1-5, with D unclear. This CDR3 region has 13 residues. Trimming shortened V by 4 bases and J by 0 bases, and 4 bases separated the two germline ends. The V gene's germline CDR1 is LGHNT and CDR2 FRNRAP. The DNA of the CDR3 is TGTGCTAGTGGTTCGGATAGCAATCAGCCCCAGCATTTT. Residues: CASGSDSNQPQHF.

This chain uses TRBV9 with TRBJ1-2, with 9 bases lining up with TRBD1. This CDR3 comprises 16 residues. CDR1 is SGDLS and CDR2 is YYNGEE in the germline V gene. V lost 4 bases, J lost 4 bases, and 11 bases stayed unmatched. The CDR3 sequence is CASSTPGTGLVYGYTF. The CDR3 DNA follows: TGTGCCAGCAGCACACCCGGGACAGGGCTGGTCTATGGCTACACCTTC.

The chain links TRBV7-8 to TRBJ2-4; no clear D gene. Germline lookup yields CDR1 SGHVS and CDR2 FQNEAQ. Trimming stripped 1 base from V and 0 bases from J, with 10 bases between. The CDR3 spans 16 residues. In DNA form, the CDR3 reads TGTGCCAGCAGCTTAGGGCGGCCACTAGCCAAAAACATTCAGTACTTC. Protein product: CASSLGRPLAKNIQYF. The variable domain in full, completed from reference TRBV7-8 and TRBJ2-4, reads GAGVSQSPRYKVAKRGQDVALRCDPISGHVSLFWYQQALGQGPEFLTYFQNEAQLDKSGLPSDRFFAERPEGSVSTLKIQRTQQEDSAVYLCASSLGRPLAKNIQYFGAGTRLSVL.